This T cell receptor beta chain was captured by sequencing in a study of cytomegalovirus exposure and HLA in healthy donors. The CDR3 is 16 amino acids. Unmatched junction bases numbered 13, after V lost 5 bases and J lost 5 bases. Germline CDR1 reads SGHTA; CDR2 reads FQGTGA. Study-wide points: Some public TCRs appeared in many individuals, while most sequences were rare. The study labeled 170 or so TCR beta chains cytomegalovirus-associated.

Sequencing was performed with immunoSEQ multiplex PCR; in TCRdb, only in-frame clones are kept and a portion is missing. The data contain about 150,000 clones, roughly 86% of them singletons. This clone appeared a few times. Its antigen is not known. V gene TRBV7-3 combines with J gene TRBJ2-3; 7 bases are shared with TRBD1. Material: PBMCs. The receptor's source is a human donor in good health. In DNA form, the CDR3 reads TGTGCCAGCAGCAATGGACAGGACCCTGGGAAAGATACGCAGTATTTT. Residues: CASSNGQDPGKDTQYF. The full variable domain, in which reference TRBV7-3 and TRBJ2-3 provide the parts outside the CDR3, is GAGVSQTPSNKVTEKGKYVELRCDPISGHTALYWYRQSLGQGPEFLIYFQGTGAADDSGLPNDRFFAVRPEGSVSTLKIQRTERGDSAVYLCASSNGQDPGKDTQYFGPGTRLTVL.